These T cell receptor beta chains were read from a single sample in a study of OX40 agonist ivuxolimab in advanced cancers. Profiling relied on immunoSEQ multiplex PCR, and the TCRdb table lists in-frame clones only, not all of them. The repertoire holds about 37,000 clones, with more than 85% as singletons. Source: CD4+ or CD8+ T cells sorted from blood, taken in a trial of the OX40 agonist ivuxolimab. The receptor set was obtained from an adult with an advanced solid tumor such as melanoma, head and neck, liver or kidney cancer. The CDR3 runs from the conserved cysteine through the conserved F or W. D genes are given only for firm matches. Size is stated for part of the rows, as once, few or many counts, or as a class when the clone is expanded.

clone_size	j_call	d_call	v_call	cdr3_nt	cdr3_aa
.	TRBJ1-2	.	TRBV18	TGTGCCAGCTCACCACAGGAGGCTCCCATGAGCGGAGGCTACACCTTC	CASSPQEAPMSGGYTF
few	TRBJ2-5	TRBD2	TRBV30	TGTGCCTGGAGTTCCGTAGCGGGGGAGACCCAGTACTTC	CAWSSVAGETQYF
.	TRBJ2-7	TRBD1	TRBV4-1	TGCGCCAGCAGCCAAGGGGACAGGGACGAGCAGTACTTC	CASSQGDRDEQYF
.	TRBJ1-5	TRBD1	TRBV13	TGTGCCAGCAGCGCCTTCGGGACAGGGGGCAGGGATCAGCCCCAGCATTTT	CASSAFGTGGRDQPQHF
.	TRBJ2-3	.	TRBV19	TGTGCCAGTAGAGGACAGAACACAGATACGCAGTATTTT	CASRGQNTDTQYF
.	TRBJ2-7	TRBD2	TRBV11-2	TGTGCCAGCAGCTTAGAGGGGGGGACCTACGAGCAGTACTTC	CASSLEGGTYEQYF
.	TRBJ2-7	TRBD2	TRBV5-1	TGCGCCAGCAGCTTCGGGGAGGGTTCCTACGAGCAGTACTTC	CASSFGEGSYEQYF
.	TRBJ1-1	TRBD1	TRBV4-1	TGCGCCAGCAGCAGCCTTAGACAGGGAAACACTGAAGCTTTCTTT	CASSSLRQGNTEAFF
.	TRBJ2-3	TRBD2	TRBV6-4	TGTGCCAGCAGTGACTCCGCGGCGGGGGGCCCAGATACGCAGTATTTT	CASSDSAAGGPDTQYF
once	TRBJ2-7	.	TRBV10-2	TGCGCCAGCAGGGGTCTCGACTCCTACGAGCAGTACTTC	CASRGLDSYEQYF
once	TRBJ2-1	TRBD2	TRBV9	TGTGCCAGCAGCGTAGATGAAGCGGGGTACAATGAGCAGTTCTTC	CASSVDEAGYNEQFF
.	TRBJ1-2	.	TRBV6-6	TGTGCCAGCAGCCTGAGTCCGACAGTGGGCGGCTACACCTTC	CASSLSPTVGGYTF
.	TRBJ1-1	.	TRBV4-2	TGTGCCAGCAGCCAAGATTGGGACTCCAGGACCCTCTTT	CASSQDWDSRTLF
.	TRBJ2-1	TRBD2	TRBV2	TGTGCCAGCAGTGGGGGGCCTAGCGGGGTGATCAATGAGCAGTTCTTC	CASSGGPSGVINEQFF
.	TRBJ2-1	TRBD1	TRBV2	TGTGCCAGCAGTGAATTTGAGGGACAGGGGGAGGGGTCCTACAATGAGCAGTTCTTC	CASSEFEGQGEGSYNEQFF
few	TRBJ1-5	.	TRBV15	TGTGCCACCAGCAGAGATGTCCAGATTAGCAATCAGCCCCAGCATTTT	CATSRDVQISNQPQHF
.	TRBJ1-1	.	TRBV6-6	TGTGCCAGCAACGGACAGATGAACACTGAAGCTTTCTTT	CASNGQMNTEAFF
.	TRBJ2-7	.	TRBV27	TGTGCCAGCAGTTTATCAGGACCAAACGAGCAGTACTTC	CASSLSGPNEQYF
few	TRBJ1-6	.	TRBV25-1	TGTGCCAGCAGTGCCTCCGGGGATTCACCCCTCCACTTT	CASSASGDSPLHF
.	TRBJ1-4	.	TRBV30	TGTGCCTGGAGTGTAAAGGAGATAAATGAAAAACTGTTTTTT	CAWSVKEINEKLFF
.	TRBJ2-5	.	TRBV15	TGTGCCACCAGCCCTGGAGGGACAGCACAAGAGACCCAGTACTTC	CATSPGGTAQETQYF
.	TRBJ2-7	TRBD1	TRBV5-4	TGTGCCAGCAGCTGGCAGGGGGCGGACGAGCAGTACTTC	CASSWQGADEQYF
once	TRBJ2-7	TRBD2	TRBV9	TGTGCCAGCAGCGTAGAAGCGGGGCGCCCCTACGAGCAGTACTTC	CASSVEAGRPYEQYF
.	TRBJ1-6	.	TRBV4-3	TGCGCCAGCAGCCAAGATCGAGTGGGTAATTCACCCCTCCACTTT	CASSQDRVGNSPLHF
.	TRBJ1-2	.	TRBV5-6	TGTGCCAGCAGCTTGGTTAGGGCCGTAGGACAGCCTAACTATGGCTACACCTTC	CASSLVRAVGQPNYGYTF
few	TRBJ1-2	.	TRBV5-1	TGCGCCAGCAGCTTGCAGGGGTCGGGTGGCTACACCTTC	CASSLQGSGGYTF
.	TRBJ2-4	TRBD1	TRBV7-9	TGTGCCAGCAGCTTACCCAGGACAGGGGGCGGCACCAAAAACATTCAGTACTTC	CASSLPRTGGGTKNIQYF
.	TRBJ1-1	.	TRBV9	TGTGCCAGCAGCGTAGGAGGGGCGGCCACTGAAGCTTTCTTT	CASSVGGAATEAFF
.	TRBJ2-5	TRBD1	TRBV2	TGTGCCAGCAGTGAAGCGACAGGGGGGGAAGAGACCCAGTACTTC	CASSEATGGEETQYF
.	TRBJ1-5	.	TRBV6-1	TGTGCCAGCAGTGAAGGTGGGAGTGGCAATCAGCCCCAGCATTTT	CASSEGGSGNQPQHF
.	TRBJ2-4	.	TRBV7-8	TGTGCCAGCAGTAAGAAAAACATTCAGTACTTC	CASSKKNIQYF
.	TRBJ2-7	.	TRBV6-1	TGTGCCAGCAGTGTTTCGGGGGACAGTGTACGCGGGCAGTACTTC	CASSVSGDSVRGQYF
.	TRBJ2-7	.	TRBV27	TGTGCCAGCAGTTCCCCGGGACCCCCCGGCGAGCAGTACTTC	CASSSPGPPGEQYF
.	TRBJ2-3	.	TRBV6-5	TGTGCCAGCAGTTACTTTGGGACCCCCACAGATACGCAGTATTTT	CASSYFGTPTDTQYF
.	TRBJ2-5	TRBD2	TRBV5-6	TGTGCCAGCAGCCCCGAGAGCGGGGGGGCCCTGGGGACCCAGTACTTC	CASSPESGGALGTQYF
.	TRBJ1-4	TRBD1	TRBV30	TGTGCCTGGAGTCCCCCGGACAGGGCACGCGAAAAACTGTTTTTT	CAWSPPDRAREKLFF
.	TRBJ1-1	TRBD1	TRBV25-1	TGTGCCAGCAGTGGCCAAGGGACAGGGCGGCCTGAAGCTTTCTTT	CASSGQGTGRPEAFF
.	TRBJ2-1	TRBD1	TRBV10-3	TGTGCCATCAGTGCGGGACAGGGGAGTGGCGATGAGCAGTTCTTC	CAISAGQGSGDEQFF
.	TRBJ1-1	.	TRBV5-6	TGTGCCAGCAGCTTGCCAGGGGCAGGGAACACTGAAGCTTTCTTT	CASSLPGAGNTEAFF
.	TRBJ2-5	TRBD2	TRBV6-4	TGTGCCAGCAGCACGACTAGCGGGGGGACGAAAACCGAGACCCAGTACTTC	CASSTTSGGTKTETQYF
.	TRBJ1-5	.	TRBV27	TGTGCCAGCATCAGGAGCAATCAGCCCCAGCATTTT	CASIRSNQPQHF
.	TRBJ2-7	TRBD2	TRBV7-2	TGTGCCAGCAGCTTAGTGCCTAGCGGGGACTCCTACGAGCAGTACTTC	CASSLVPSGDSYEQYF
few	TRBJ2-7	.	TRBV7-9	TGTGCCAGCAGCCAAGGAAGTCTTCAAGACAGGGAGCGGGGCGAGCAGTACTTC	CASSQGSLQDRERGEQYF
.	TRBJ2-7	.	TRBV21-1	TGTGCCAGCAGCAAAGCGGGACAGGGACGGACAACCTACGAGCAGTACTTC	CASSKAGQGRTTYEQYF
.	TRBJ1-6	.	TRBV6-1	TGTGCCAGCAGTGAAGGAAGTTATAATTCACCCCTCCACTTT	CASSEGSYNSPLHF
.	TRBJ2-3	.	TRBV10-3	TGTGCCATCAGGACCGCGACGGGGAGGGATACGCAGTATTTT	CAIRTATGRDTQYF
.	TRBJ2-7	.	TRBV19	TGTGCCAGTAGTGTGGACAGTTTTTCCTACGAGCAGTACTTC	CASSVDSFSYEQYF
.	TRBJ1-1	TRBD1	TRBV7-8	TGTGCCAGCAGCTTAAGGACAGGGAACACTGAAGCTTTCTTT	CASSLRTGNTEAFF
.	TRBJ2-1	TRBD2	TRBV7-9	TGTGCCAGCAGCTCCTCGACTAGCGGGGGGGCGAGCTCCTACAATGAGCAGTTCTTC	CASSSSTSGGASSYNEQFF
.	TRBJ2-3	.	TRBV5-8	TGTGCCAGCAGCTTGGGCGCGGGGGCGACAGATACGCAGTATTTT	CASSLGAGATDTQYF
.	TRBJ1-4	TRBD1	TRBV5-5	TGTGCCAGCAGCTTGGGGACAGGGAATGAAAAACTGTTTTTT	CASSLGTGNEKLFF
few	TRBJ1-6	.	TRBV6-6	TGTGCCAGCAGTTACTCTCCGGGGACCCATAATTCACCCCTCCACTTT	CASSYSPGTHNSPLHF
once	TRBJ2-2	.	TRBV4-1	TGCGCCAGCAGACCCTCCGAACAGGGGAACACCGGGGAGCTGTTTTTT	CASRPSEQGNTGELFF
.	TRBJ2-2	.	TRBV5-4	TGTGCCAGCAGACATACCACCAGGGGGGGAATCGGGGAGCTGTTTTTT	CASRHTTRGGIGELFF
.	TRBJ2-1	.	TRBV13	TGTGCCAGCAGCGAAGTGTCTGGATCCTACAATGAGCAGTTCTTC	CASSEVSGSYNEQFF
.	TRBJ2-6	TRBD1	TRBV27	TGTGCCAGCAGTTTGTTTCCGGGACAGGGGTACAGTGGGGCCAACGTCCTGACTTTC	CASSLFPGQGYSGANVLTF
.	TRBJ2-5	.	TRBV6-1	TGTGAACTACGGGGGAGTCGGCTCCAAGAGACCCAGTACTTC	CELRGSRLQETQYF
.	TRBJ2-7	.	TRBV6-5	TGTGCCAGCAGTTACAGCCGGGACGCCGCAACCTACGAGCAGTACTTC	CASSYSRDAATYEQYF
.	TRBJ1-1	.	TRBV5-6	TGTGCCAGCAGCTTAGGGGAACACACTGAAGCTTTCTTT	CASSLGEHTEAFF
.	TRBJ2-7	TRBD1	TRBV5-1	TGCGCCAGCGGACAGGGGGCATACGAGCAGTACTTC	CASGQGAYEQYF